Only a few counts were recorded for the clone carrying this TCR beta chain. The data stem from a study of spatial heterogeneity in lung cancer. Noted time point: blood at routine non-recurrence follow-up after resection. TCRdb re-called the 5' RACE reads with MiXCR, one entry per CDR3 protein. The sample includes fewer than 25,000 distinct CDR3 sequences, around 9.7% of them seen just once. The receptor was isolated from a male donor with early-stage non-small cell lung cancer. This specimen was PBMCs, taken at follow-up.

DNA of the CDR3: TGTGCCAGCAGCTTGTCGGACACCGACACTGAAGCTTTCTTT. Amino acids: CASSLSDTDTEAFF. The V call is TRBV5-6, the J call TRBJ1-1, with D possibly being TRBD1 (5 bases). V shed 1 base and J shed 3 bases, with 10 bases lying between them. Germline V CDR1 and CDR2: SGHDT, YYEEEE. The CDR3 is 14 amino acids.